The clone carrying this T cell receptor (beta chain) was recorded at least ten times. This record comes from a study of T-cell reconstitution after alpha-beta-depleted transplantation in children. The CDR3 sequence is 15 residues long. The germline gives CDR1 SGHRS, CDR2 YFSETQ. Trimming pared 4 bases from V and 5 bases from J, leaving 16 bases between. The authors prepared the TCRbeta library with unique molecular identifiers. Each CDR3 protein gets one entry after TCRdb re-called the PCR reads with MiXCR. The sample lists some 240,000 distinct CDR3 sequences; 7.5% to 10% were seen once. This clonotype was sampled from a human donor who donated a stem cell graft to a child with SCID. The sample in question was PBMCs from the stem cell graft donor, obtained from the stem cell graft. V usage is TRBV5-1 and J usage is TRBJ2-1; D ambiguous. CDR3 sequence: CASSPEGPPHNEQFF. The DNA of the CDR3 is TGCGCCAGCAGCCCGGAAGGACCCCCGCACAATGAGCAGTTCTTC.